The present TCR beta chain was sequenced within a study of T cells in localized non-small cell lung cancer. The data were produced by immunoSEQ multiplex PCR, yet TCRdb's version contains in-frame clones alone and is incomplete. The sample carries some 1,600 clones, roughly 28% recorded once. The CDR3 has 17 residues. The V gene lost 3 bases and the J gene lost 0 bases, with 18 bases spanning the gap. The V gene's germline CDR1 is MDHEN and CDR2 SYDVKM. About this clone itself: Its antigen is undetermined.

Study-wide results and caveats: Turning up in adjacent lung were a median about 61 of the top 100 tumor clones. Heterogeneity cannot be ruled out, as sequencing used one tumor region only. It was uninvolved adjacent lung that showed the highest T cell clonality, exceeding tumor. A raised T cell density in blood coincided with lengthier overall survival.

This sample comprised lung tumor tissue, obtained before any cancer treatment. The rearrangement joins TRBV28 to TRBJ2-7; maybe TRBD1 (6 bases). The receptor comes from a man aged 40 to 70 with stage I lung adenocarcinoma. Here the CDR3 DNA reads TGTGCCAGCAGTTTTCAAATACAGGGTGGTAGCTCCTACGAGCAGTACTTC. Translation gives CASSFQIQGGSSYEQYF.